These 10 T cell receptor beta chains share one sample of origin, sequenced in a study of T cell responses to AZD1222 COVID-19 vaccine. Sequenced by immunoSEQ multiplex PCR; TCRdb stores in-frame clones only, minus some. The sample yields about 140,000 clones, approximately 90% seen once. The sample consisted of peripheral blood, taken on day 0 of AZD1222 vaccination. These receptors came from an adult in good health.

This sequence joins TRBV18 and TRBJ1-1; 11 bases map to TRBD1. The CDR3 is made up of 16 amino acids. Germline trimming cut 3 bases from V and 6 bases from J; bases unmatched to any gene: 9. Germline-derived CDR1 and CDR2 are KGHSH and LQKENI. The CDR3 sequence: CASSPLTGTGGSEAFF. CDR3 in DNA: TGTGCCAGCTCACCCTTAACCGGGACAGGGGGTTCTGAAGCTTTCTTT. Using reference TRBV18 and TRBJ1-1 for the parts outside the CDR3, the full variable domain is NAGVMQNPRHLVRRRGQEARLRCSPMKGHSHVYWYRQLPEEGLKFMVYLQKENIIDESGMPKERFSAEFPKEGPSILRIQQVVRGDSAAYFCASSPLTGTGGSEAFFGQGTRLTVV.

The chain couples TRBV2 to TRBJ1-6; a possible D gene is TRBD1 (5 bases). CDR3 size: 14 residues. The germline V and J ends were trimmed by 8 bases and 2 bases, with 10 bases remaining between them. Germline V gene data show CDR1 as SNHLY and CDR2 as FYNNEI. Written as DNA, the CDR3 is TGTGCCAGCGGCGGGGGAACCTATAATTCACCCCTCCACTTT. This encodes CASGGGTYNSPLHF.

The CDR3 DNA reads as TGCGCCAGCAGCATGGGGACCTCTGGAAACACCATATATTTT. This translates into CASSMGTSGNTIYF. The rearrangement links TRBV5-1 to TRBJ1-3, with D possibly matching TRBD1 (5 bases). This CDR3 comprises 14 residues. Trimming pared 4 bases from V and 0 bases from J, leaving 8 bases between. Germline assignment: CDR1 SGHRS and CDR2 YFSETQ. Together with reference TRBV5-1 and TRBJ1-3, the CDR3 gives the full variable domain: KAGVTQTPRYLIKTRGQQVTLSCSPISGHRSVSWYQQTPGQGLQFLFEYFSETQRNKGNFPGRFSGRQFSNSRSEMNVSTLELGDSALYLCASSMGTSGNTIYFGEGSWLTVV.

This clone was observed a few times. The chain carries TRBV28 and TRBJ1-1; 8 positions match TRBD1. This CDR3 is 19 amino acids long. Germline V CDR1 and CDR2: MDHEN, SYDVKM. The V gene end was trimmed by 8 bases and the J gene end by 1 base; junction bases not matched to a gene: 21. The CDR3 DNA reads TGTGCCAGCGGTTCTGCAGGGGGCGCAGGGGTTCCTTGGAACACTGAAGCTTTCTTT. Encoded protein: CASGSAGGAGVPWNTEAFF.

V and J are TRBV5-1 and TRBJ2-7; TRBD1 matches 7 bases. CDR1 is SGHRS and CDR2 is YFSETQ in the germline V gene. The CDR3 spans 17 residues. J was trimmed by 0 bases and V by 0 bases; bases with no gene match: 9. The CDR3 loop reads CASSLAPSDRNSYEQYF. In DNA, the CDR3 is TGCGCCAGCAGCTTGGCCCCATCGGACAGGAACTCCTACGAGCAGTACTTC.

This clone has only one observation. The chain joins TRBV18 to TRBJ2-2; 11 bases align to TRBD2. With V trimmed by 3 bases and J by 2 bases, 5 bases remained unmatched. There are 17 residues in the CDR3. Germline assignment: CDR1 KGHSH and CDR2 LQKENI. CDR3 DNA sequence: TGTGCCAGCTCACCCCCGGGACTAGCGGAAAACACCGGGGAGCTGTTTTTT. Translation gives CASSPPGLAENTGELFF.

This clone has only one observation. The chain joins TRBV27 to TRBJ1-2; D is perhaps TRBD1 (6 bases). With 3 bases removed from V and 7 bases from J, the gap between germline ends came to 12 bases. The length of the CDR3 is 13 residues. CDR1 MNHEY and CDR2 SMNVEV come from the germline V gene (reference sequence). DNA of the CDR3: TGTGCCAGCAGTTTGGGGACAAGGTTTGGCTACACCTTC. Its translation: CASSLGTRFGYTF.

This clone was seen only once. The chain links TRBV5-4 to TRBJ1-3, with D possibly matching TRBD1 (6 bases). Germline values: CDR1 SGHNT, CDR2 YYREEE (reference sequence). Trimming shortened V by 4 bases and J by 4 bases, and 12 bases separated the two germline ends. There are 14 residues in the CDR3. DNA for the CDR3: TGTGCCAGCAGCCTGGACAGAGTCGGAAACACCATATATTTT. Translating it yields CASSLDRVGNTIYF.

The CDR3 region is CATILTESSYEQYF. The DNA for the CDR3 is TGTGCCACCATACTAACGGAGAGCTCCTACGAGCAGTACTTC. This chain joins TRBV24-1 and TRBJ2-7; D not resolved. This CDR3 comprises 14 residues. Trimming took 8 bases from V and 0 from J, leaving 13 bases between them. Germline CDR1 KGHDR, CDR2 SFDVKD.

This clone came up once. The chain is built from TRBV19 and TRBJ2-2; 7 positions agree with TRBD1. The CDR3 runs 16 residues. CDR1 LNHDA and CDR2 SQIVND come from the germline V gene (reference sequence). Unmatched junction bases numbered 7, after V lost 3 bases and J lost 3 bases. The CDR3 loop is CASSMDRFVYTGELFF. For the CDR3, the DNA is TGTGCCAGTAGTATGGACAGGTTTGTCTACACCGGGGAGCTGTTTTTT. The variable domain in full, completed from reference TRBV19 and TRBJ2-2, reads DGGITQSPKYLFRKEGQNVTLSCEQNLNHDAMYWYRQDPGQGLRLIYYSQIVNDFQKGDIAEGYSVSREKKESFPLTVTSAQKNPTAFYLCASSMDRFVYTGELFFGEGSRLTVL.